The 14 T cell receptor beta chains in this list originate from one sample, sequenced in a study of blood T cell repertoires in COVID-19. Sequenced by immunoSEQ multiplex PCR; TCRdb stores in-frame clones only, minus some. The table includes roughly 150,000 clones, about 85% detected once. Specimen: PBMCs or T cells enriched from blood (not recorded which). All receptors come from a woman in her thirties or forties who had recovered from COVID-19.

This clone showed up just a few times. The rearrangement joins TRBV7-9 to TRBJ2-7; no reliable D call. The CDR3 extends over 11 amino acids. Germline V lookup: CDR1 SEHNR, CDR2 FQNEAQ (reference sequence). Deletions cut 6 bases from V and 3 bases from J, with 6 bases between. CDR3 in DNA: TGTGCCAGCAGATCAGGCTACGAGCAGTACTTC. Its translation: CASRSGYEQYF.

The gene calls are TRBV28 and TRBJ1-2; 8 bases line up with TRBD1. Per germline, CDR1 MDHEN and CDR2 SYDVKM. J lost 12 bases, V lost 5 bases, and 8 bases had no gene match. The CDR3 loop spans 12 amino acids. This CDR3 is CASSITRGPHTF. The DNA for the CDR3 is TGTGCCAGCAGTATAACCAGGGGGCCGCACACCTTC.

This sequence joins TRBV7-2 and TRBJ1-1, with a weak D call TRBD1 (6 bases). This CDR3 is built from 14 residues. The germline V gene encodes CDR1 SGHTA and CDR2 FQGNSA. V lost 1 base and J lost 3, with 9 bases in between. CDR3 residues: CASSLDTGYTEAFF. The DNA of the CDR3 is TGTGCCAGCAGCTTAGATACAGGGTACACTGAAGCTTTCTTT.

The J gene is TRBJ1-5, the V gene TRBV2; no clear D. In germline, CDR1 is SNHLY, CDR2 FYNNEI. This CDR3 has 15 amino acids. The V end lost 0 bases, the J end lost 3 bases, and 9 bases lay between the germline ends. The CDR3 is CASSEARTDNQPQHF. The CDR3 DNA reads as TGTGCCAGCAGTGAAGCGCGCACAGACAATCAGCCCCAGCATTTT.

J is TRBJ1-2 and V is TRBV3-1 (or the pseudogene TRBV3-2); the match to TRBD1 covers 8 bases. CDR1 is LGHDT, CDR2 YNNKEL, per germline (reference sequence). The CDR3 runs 13 residues. V was clipped by 4 bases and J by 7 bases; unmatched bases: 5. The CDR3 here is CASSPETGGGYTF. CDR3 nucleotide sequence: TGTGCCAGCAGCCCCGAAACAGGGGGTGGCTACACCTTC.

The chain has TRBV6-2 or TRBV6-3 and TRBJ2-4; 14 bases map to TRBD2. This CDR3 has 17 amino acids. The junction had 5 bases not matched to a gene; V was cut back by 5 bases and J by 2 bases. In germline, CDR1 is MNHEY, CDR2 SVGEGT. CDR3 sequence reads: CASSQGLAGGSKNIQYF. CDR3 nucleotide sequence: TGTGCCAGCAGTCAAGGACTAGCGGGAGGCTCCAAAAACATTCAGTACTTC.

The chain is built from TRBV19 and TRBJ1-1; D is perhaps TRBD1 (6 bases). CDR3 length: 14 amino acids. Trimming left V 5 bases short and J 1 base short, with 11 bases between. Germline V gives CDR1 LNHDA, CDR2 SQIVND (reference sequence). The CDR3 loop is CASSLDRANTEAFF. The CDR3 DNA reads TGTGCCAGTAGTCTGGACAGAGCGAACACTGAAGCTTTCTTT.

Regarding this clone: The junction and the germline gene differ at one end; a read error may be behind it. The rearrangement links TRBV15 to TRBJ2-4, with TRBD2 as a possible D gene (5 bases). Per the germline V gene, CDR1 is LNHNV and CDR2 is YYDKDF (reference sequence). This CDR3 comprises 15 residues. CDR3 in amino acids: CATRRDGYLTSIQYF. The CDR3 nucleotides are TGTGCCACCAGGAGAGATGGGTACCTTACTAGCATTCAGTACTTC. Using reference TRBV15 and TRBJ2-4 for the parts outside the CDR3, the full variable domain is DAMVIQNPRYQVTQFGKPVTLSCSQTLNHNVMYWYQQKSSQAPKLLFHYYDKDFNNEADTPDNFQSRRPNTSFCFLDIRSPGLGDTAMYLCATRRDGYLTSIQYFGAGTRLSVL.

V and J are TRBV3-1 (or the pseudogene TRBV3-2) and TRBJ1-4; maybe TRBD1 (6 bases). CDR1 is LGHDT and CDR2 is YNNKEL in the germline V gene (reference sequence). The CDR3 covers 16 residues. Trimming removed 1 base from V and 7 bases from J, with 16 bases in between. As DNA, the CDR3 is TGTGCCAGCAGCCAAGCATTCAGTACAGGGATTGAAAAACTGTTTTTT. This encodes CASSQAFSTGIEKLFF.

V and J are TRBV29-1 and TRBJ2-7, with D possibly matching TRBD1 (5 bases). V lost 6 bases and J lost 1, with 16 bases in between. Germline loops: CDR1 SQVTM, CDR2 ANQGSEA. The CDR3 covers 14 residues. In DNA form, the CDR3 reads TGCAGCGTGGTTACAGGAGTCCTATCCTACGAGCAGTACTTC. Residues: CSVVTGVLSYEQYF.

The rearrangement joins TRBV2 to TRBJ2-2; tentatively, D is TRBD2 (6 bases). Germline V gene data show CDR1 as SNHLY and CDR2 as FYNNEI. V was clipped by 1 base and J by 7 bases, with 16 bases between them. The CDR3 totals 16 residues. In nucleotides, the CDR3 is TGTGCCAGCAGTGAAGGTGTACGTCGGAGGGACGGGGAGCTGTTTTTT. Protein: CASSEGVRRRDGELFF.

The chain employs TRBV4-1 and TRBJ1-1; 10 bases align to TRBD1. In germline, CDR1 is MGHRA, CDR2 YSYEKL. The CDR3 has 15 amino acids. V gave up 0 bases and J gave up 3 bases; unmatched junction bases: 1. The CDR3 region has the DNA TGCGCCAGCAGCCAAGATGACAGGGGGCACACTGAAGCTTTCTTT. Translation: CASSQDDRGHTEAFF.

The chain couples TRBV29-1 to TRBJ1-5; TRBD1 aligns across 8 bases. With 6 bases clipped from V and 4 bases from J, the junction kept 2 bases outside the gene matches. The germline V gene encodes CDR1 SQVTM and CDR2 ANQGSEA. CDR3 length: 12 amino acids. CDR3: CSVGQENQPQHF. In nucleotides, the CDR3 is TGCAGCGTGGGACAGGAGAATCAGCCCCAGCATTTT. Looking up the rest from reference TRBV29-1 and TRBJ1-5 gives the full variable domain: SAVISQKPSRDICQRGTSLTIQCQVDSQVTMMFWYRQQPGQSLTLIATANQGSEATYESGFVIDKFPISRPNLTFSTLTVSNMSPEDSSIYLCSVGQENQPQHFGDGTRLSIL.

V usage is TRBV14 and J usage is TRBJ1-1; D perhaps matches TRBD1 (6 bases). The CDR3 spans 15 residues. CDR1 and CDR2 from the germline V gene are SGHDN and FVKESK. The V end lost 5 bases, the J end lost 2 bases, and 15 bases lay between the germline ends. This chain's CDR3 is CASSATTGPNTEAFF. CDR3 in DNA: TGTGCCAGCAGCGCAACCACAGGGCCCAACACTGAAGCTTTCTTT.